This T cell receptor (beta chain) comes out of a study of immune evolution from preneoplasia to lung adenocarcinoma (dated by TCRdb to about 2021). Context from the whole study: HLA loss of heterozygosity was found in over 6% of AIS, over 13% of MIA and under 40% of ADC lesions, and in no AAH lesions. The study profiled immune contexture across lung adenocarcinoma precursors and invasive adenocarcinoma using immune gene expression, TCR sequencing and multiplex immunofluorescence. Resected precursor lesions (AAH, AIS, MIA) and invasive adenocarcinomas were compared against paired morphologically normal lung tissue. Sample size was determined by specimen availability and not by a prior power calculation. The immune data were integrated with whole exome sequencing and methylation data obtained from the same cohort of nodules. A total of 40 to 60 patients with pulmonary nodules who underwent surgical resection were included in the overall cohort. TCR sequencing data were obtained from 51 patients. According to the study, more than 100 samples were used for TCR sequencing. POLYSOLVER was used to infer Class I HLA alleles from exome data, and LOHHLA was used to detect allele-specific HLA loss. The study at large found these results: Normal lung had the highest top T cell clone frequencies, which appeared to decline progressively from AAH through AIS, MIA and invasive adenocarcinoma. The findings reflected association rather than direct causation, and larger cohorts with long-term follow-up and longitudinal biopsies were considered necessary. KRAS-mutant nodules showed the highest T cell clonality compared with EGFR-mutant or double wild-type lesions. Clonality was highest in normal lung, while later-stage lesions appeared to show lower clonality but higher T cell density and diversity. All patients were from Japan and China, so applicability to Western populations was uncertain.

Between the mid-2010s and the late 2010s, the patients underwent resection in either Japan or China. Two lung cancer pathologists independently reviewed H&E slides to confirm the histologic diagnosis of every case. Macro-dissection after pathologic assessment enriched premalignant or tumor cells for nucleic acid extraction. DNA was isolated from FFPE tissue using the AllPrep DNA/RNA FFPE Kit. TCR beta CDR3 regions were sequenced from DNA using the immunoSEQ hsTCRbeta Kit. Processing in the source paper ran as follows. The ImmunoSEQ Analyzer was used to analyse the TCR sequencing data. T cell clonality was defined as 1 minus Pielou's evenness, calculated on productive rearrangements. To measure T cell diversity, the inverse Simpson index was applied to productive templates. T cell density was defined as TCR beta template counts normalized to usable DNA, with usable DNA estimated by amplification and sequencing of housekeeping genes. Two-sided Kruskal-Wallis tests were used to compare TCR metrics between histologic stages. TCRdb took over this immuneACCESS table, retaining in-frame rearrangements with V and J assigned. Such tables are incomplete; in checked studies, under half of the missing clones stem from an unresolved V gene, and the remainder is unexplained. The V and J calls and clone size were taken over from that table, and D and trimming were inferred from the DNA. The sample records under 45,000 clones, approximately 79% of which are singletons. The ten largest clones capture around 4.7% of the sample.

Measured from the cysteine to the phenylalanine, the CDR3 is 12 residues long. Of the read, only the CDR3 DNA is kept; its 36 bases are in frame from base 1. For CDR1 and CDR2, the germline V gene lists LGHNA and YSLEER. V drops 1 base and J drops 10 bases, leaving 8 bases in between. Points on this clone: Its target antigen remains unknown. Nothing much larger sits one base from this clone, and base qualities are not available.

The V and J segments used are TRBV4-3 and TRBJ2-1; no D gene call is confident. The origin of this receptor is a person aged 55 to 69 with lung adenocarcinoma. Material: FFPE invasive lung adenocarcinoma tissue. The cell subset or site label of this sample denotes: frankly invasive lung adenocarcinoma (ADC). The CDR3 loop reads CASSQGAREQFF. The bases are TGCGCCAGCAGCCAAGGAGCCAGGGAGCAGTTCTTC.